The 13 T cell receptor beta chains in this list originate from one sample, sequenced in a study of blood T cell repertoires in COVID-19. Repertoires were generated with immunoSEQ multiplex PCR, while TCRdb's copy carries only in-frame clones and drops some. The sample comprises about 180,000 clones, 80% to 90% of which are singletons, and roughly 9.7% rests with the top ten. Material: peripheral blood. All receptors come from a human donor with active or convalescent COVID-19. The donor label of this sample is uncertain.

Details on this clone: Other nucleotide sequences from this sample produce the same CDR3. The chain carries TRBV10-3 and TRBJ1-2, with TRBD1 matching over 8 bases. Germline lookup yields CDR1 ENHRY and CDR2 SYGVKD. With V trimmed by 9 bases and J by 8 bases, 8 bases remained unmatched. The CDR3 runs 12 residues. CDR3 coding DNA: TGTGCCATTTCGGACAGGGAGGGGGGCTACACCTTC. Translation gives CAISDREGGYTF.

V is TRBV9 and J is TRBJ2-2; D is possibly TRBD2 (5 bases). This CDR3 has 13 amino acids. Trimming cost V 3 bases and J 4 bases, with 7 bases left between them. Germline V CDR1 and CDR2: SGDLS, YYNGEE. The CDR3 coding sequence is TGTGCCAGCAGCGAAGGAGGCACCGGGGAGCTGTTTTTT. It yields the protein CASSEGGTGELFF.

The genes are TRBV27 and TRBJ2-7; TRBD1 is a possible D gene (5 bases). Germline assignment: CDR1 MNHEY and CDR2 SMNVEV (reference sequence). This CDR3 spans 14 amino acids. Between the trimmed V and J ends, which lost 6 bases and 6 bases, there was a span of 18 bases. The chain's CDR3 is CASSYWGTPFEQYF. CDR3 DNA: TGTGCCAGCAGCTATTGGGGCACCCCCTTCGAGCAGTACTTC.

The genes are TRBV7-9 and TRBJ2-1, with 9 bases aligning to TRBD2. V was clipped by 1 base and J by 7 bases; unmatched bases: 5. From germline, CDR1 is SEHNR and CDR2 FQNEAQ (reference sequence). This CDR3 has 15 residues. The DNA for the CDR3 is TGTGCCAGCAGCTTAGTCGGCGGGGGGGCAAATGAGCAGTTCTTC. Translating it yields CASSLVGGGANEQFF.

This clone was counted once. The V gene is TRBV11-2, the J gene TRBJ2-5, with 8 positions matching TRBD1. V lost 0 bases and J lost 7; bases outside the gene matches: 1. The CDR3 contains 13 residues. Germline V lookup: CDR1 SGHAT, CDR2 FQNNGV. CDR3 sequence: CASSLEQGGTQYF. In DNA, the CDR3 is TGTGCCAGCAGCTTAGAACAGGGGGGGACCCAGTACTTC.

This chain connects TRBV7-2 to TRBJ1-1; D gene unclear. Germline CDR1 is SGHTA and CDR2 is FQGNSA. The CDR3 contains 15 residues. The V end lost 5 bases, the J end lost 0 bases, and 13 bases lay between the germline ends. In DNA, the CDR3 is TGTGCCAGCAGCCCATCCCCAGGATTGAACACTGAAGCTTTCTTT. It specifies CASSPSPGLNTEAFF. The full variable domain, its missing parts supplied by reference TRBV7-2 and TRBJ1-1, is GAGVSQSPSNKVTEKGKDVELRCDPISGHTALYWYRQSLGQGLEFLIYFQGNSAPDKSGLPSDRFSAERTGGSVSTLTIQRTQQEDSAVYLCASSPSPGLNTEAFFGQGTRLTVV.

V gene TRBV19 combines with J gene TRBJ1-4; perhaps TRBD1 as D (5 bases). This CDR3 has 15 residues. Germline CDR1 LNHDA, CDR2 SQIVND (reference sequence). The V gene lost 7 bases and the J gene lost 2 bases, with 14 bases spanning the gap. The CDR3 coding sequence is TGTGCCAGTACGGCGGGGGGATGGACTAATGAAAAACTGTTTTTT. This encodes CASTAGGWTNEKLFF.

The CDR3 nucleotides are TGTGCCACCAGTGACCCCTTGGCGGGGGGAACAGATACGCAGTATTTT. It encodes CATSDPLAGGTDTQYF. The rearrangement uses TRBV24-1 and TRBJ2-3; 8 bases agree with TRBD2. Germline V gene data show CDR1 as KGHDR and CDR2 as SFDVKD. The CDR3 loop spans 16 amino acids. With 4 bases clipped from V and 3 bases from J, the junction kept 8 bases outside the gene matches.

This chain links TRBV6-5 with TRBJ1-2; unclear D gene. In germline, CDR1 is MNHEY, CDR2 SVGAGI. The V gene lost 7 bases and the J gene lost 5 bases, with 17 bases spanning the gap. The CDR3 totals 14 residues. CDR3 nucleotide sequence: TGTGCCAGCATCCGGGAAAATAGCGGTTATGGCTACACCTTC. Amino acids: CASIRENSGYGYTF.

The chain is built from TRBV10-1 and TRBJ2-1, with TRBD2 identical over 8 bases. This CDR3 region has 17 residues. The V gene's germline CDR1 is WNHNN and CDR2 SYGVQD (reference sequence). V lost 9 bases and J lost 8; bases outside the gene matches: 21. For the CDR3, the DNA is TGCGCCAGTCACCTCGTAGGTTTGGCGGGAGGTAGAGATGAGCAGTTCTTC. It encodes CASHLVGLAGGRDEQFF.

The chain uses TRBV9 and TRBJ2-3; weak D call: TRBD2 (6 bases). V was shortened by 1 base and J by 1 base, with 10 bases between the two germline ends. Germline V gives CDR1 SGDLS, CDR2 YYNGEE. This CDR3 spans 15 amino acids. Here the CDR3 reads CASSVRWGGTDTQYF. The DNA of the CDR3 is TGTGCCAGCAGCGTAAGGTGGGGGGGCACAGATACGCAGTATTTT.

This chain uses TRBV28 with TRBJ2-7; 7 bases are a match to TRBD1. The CDR3 consists of 14 residues. V dropped 5 bases and J dropped 0; count of bases not matched to a gene: 4. Per the germline V gene, CDR1 is MDHEN and CDR2 is SYDVKM. The CDR3 DNA is TGTGCCAGCAGTGAGGGACAGTCCTCCTACGAGCAGTACTTC. Protein sequence: CASSEGQSSYEQYF.

This chain connects TRBV2 to TRBJ2-7, with 11 bases matching TRBD2. Trimming at V came to 6 bases and at J to 2 bases, leaving 3 bases not matched to a gene. The germline V gene encodes CDR1 SNHLY and CDR2 FYNNEI. The CDR3 is 14 amino acids. CDR3 nucleotide sequence: TGTGCCAGCAGACGACTAGCGGGACCCTACGAGCAGTACTTC. Translation gives CASRRLAGPYEQYF.